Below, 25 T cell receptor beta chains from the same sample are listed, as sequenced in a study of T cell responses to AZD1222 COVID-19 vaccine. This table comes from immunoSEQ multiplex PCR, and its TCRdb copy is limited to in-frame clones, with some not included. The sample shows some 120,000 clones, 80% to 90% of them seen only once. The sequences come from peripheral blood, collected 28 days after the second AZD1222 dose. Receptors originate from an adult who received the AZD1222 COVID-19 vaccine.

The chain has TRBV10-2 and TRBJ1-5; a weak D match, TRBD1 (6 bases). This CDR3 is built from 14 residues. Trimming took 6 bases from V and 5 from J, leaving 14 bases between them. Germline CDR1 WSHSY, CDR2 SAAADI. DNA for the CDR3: TGCGCCAGCAGCCTCGCCAGGGGCTATCAGCCCCAGCATTTT. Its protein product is CASSLARGYQPQHF.

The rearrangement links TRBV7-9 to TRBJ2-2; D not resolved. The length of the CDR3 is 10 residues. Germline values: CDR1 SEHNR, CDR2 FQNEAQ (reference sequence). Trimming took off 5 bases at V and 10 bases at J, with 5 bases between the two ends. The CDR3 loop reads CASSQAELFF. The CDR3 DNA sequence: TGTGCCAGCAGCCAAGCGGAGCTGTTTTTT. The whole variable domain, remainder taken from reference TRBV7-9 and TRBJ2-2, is DTGVSQNPRHKITKRGQNVTFRCDPISEHNRLYWYRQTLGQGPEFLTYFQNEAQLEKSRLLSDRFSAERPKGSFSTLEIQRTEQGDSAMYLCASSQAELFFGEGSRLTVL.

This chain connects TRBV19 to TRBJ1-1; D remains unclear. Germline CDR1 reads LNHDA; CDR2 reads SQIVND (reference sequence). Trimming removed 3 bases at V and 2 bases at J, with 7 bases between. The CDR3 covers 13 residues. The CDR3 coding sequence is TGTGCCAGTAGTATTGGTATTAACACTGAAGCTTTCTTT. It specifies CASSIGINTEAFF.

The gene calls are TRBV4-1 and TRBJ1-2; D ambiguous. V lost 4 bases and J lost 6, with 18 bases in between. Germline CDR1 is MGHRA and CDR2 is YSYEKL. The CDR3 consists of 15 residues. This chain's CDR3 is CASSLPGRARDGYTF. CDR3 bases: TGCGCCAGCAGCCTCCCCGGTAGGGCAAGGGATGGCTACACCTTC.

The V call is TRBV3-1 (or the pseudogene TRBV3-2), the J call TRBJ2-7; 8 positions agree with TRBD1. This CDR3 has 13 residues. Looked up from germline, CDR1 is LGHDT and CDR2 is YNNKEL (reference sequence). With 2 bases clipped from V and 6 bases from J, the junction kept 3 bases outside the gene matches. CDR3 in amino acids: CASSQQGAPEQYF. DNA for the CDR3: TGTGCCAGCAGCCAACAGGGGGCACCCGAGCAGTACTTC.

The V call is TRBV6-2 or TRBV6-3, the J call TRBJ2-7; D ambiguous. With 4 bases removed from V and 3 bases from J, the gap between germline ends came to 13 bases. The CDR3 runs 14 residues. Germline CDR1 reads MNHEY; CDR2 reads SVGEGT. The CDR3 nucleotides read TGTGCCAGCAGTTTCCCTATGGTGGGCTACGAGCAGTACTTC. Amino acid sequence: CASSFPMVGYEQYF.

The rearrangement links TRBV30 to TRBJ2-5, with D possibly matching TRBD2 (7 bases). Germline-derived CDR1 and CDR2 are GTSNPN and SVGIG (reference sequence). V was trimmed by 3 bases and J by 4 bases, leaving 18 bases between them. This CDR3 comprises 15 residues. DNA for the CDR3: TGTGCCTGGAGCGAAATACAGGGAGGGGGAGAGACCCAGTACTTC. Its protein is CAWSEIQGGGETQYF.

The CDR3 region has the DNA TGTGCCAGCAGCCAACAAACAGATGGCTACACCTTC. Its protein is CASSQQTDGYTF. The J gene is TRBJ1-2, the V gene TRBV4-2, with D unresolved. The germline CDR1 and CDR2 sequences are LGHNA and YNFKEQ. The V end was cut by 2 bases, the J end by 6 bases, with 7 bases between. CDR3 length: 12 residues.

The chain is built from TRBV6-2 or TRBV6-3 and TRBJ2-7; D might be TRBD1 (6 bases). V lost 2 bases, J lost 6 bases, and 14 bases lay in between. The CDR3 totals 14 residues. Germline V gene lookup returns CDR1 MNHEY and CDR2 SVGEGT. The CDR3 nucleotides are TGTGCCAGCAGTTACATCGGCAGGGGCGGCGAGCAGTACTTC. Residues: CASSYIGRGGEQYF.

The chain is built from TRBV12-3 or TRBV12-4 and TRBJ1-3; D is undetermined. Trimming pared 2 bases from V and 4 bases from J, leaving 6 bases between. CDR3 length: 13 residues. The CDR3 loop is CASSLYSGNTIYF. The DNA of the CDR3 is TGTGCCAGCAGTTTATACTCGGGAAACACCATATATTTT.

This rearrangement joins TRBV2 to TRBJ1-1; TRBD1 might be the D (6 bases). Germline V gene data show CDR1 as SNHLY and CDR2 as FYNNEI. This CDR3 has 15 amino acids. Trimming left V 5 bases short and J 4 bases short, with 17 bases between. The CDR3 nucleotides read TGTGCCAGCAGTCCCCAGGGGCCTCGGGCCACTGAAGCTTTCTTT. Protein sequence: CASSPQGPRATEAFF.

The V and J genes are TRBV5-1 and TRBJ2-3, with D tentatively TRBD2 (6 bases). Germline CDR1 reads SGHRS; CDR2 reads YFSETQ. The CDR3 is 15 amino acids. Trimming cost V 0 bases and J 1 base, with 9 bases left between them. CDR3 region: CASSLVGEGTDTQYF. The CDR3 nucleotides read TGCGCCAGCAGCTTGGTGGGGGAGGGCACAGATACGCAGTATTTT.

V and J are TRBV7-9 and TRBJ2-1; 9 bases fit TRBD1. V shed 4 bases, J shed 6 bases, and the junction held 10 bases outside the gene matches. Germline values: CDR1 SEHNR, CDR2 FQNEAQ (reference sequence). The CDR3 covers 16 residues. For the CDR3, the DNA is TGTGCCAGCAGCTACACCGGGACAGGGCTTCTCAATGAGCAGTTCTTC. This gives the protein CASSYTGTGLLNEQFF.

The CDR3 sequence: CASSLAGGRGNNEQFF. DNA for the CDR3: TGTGCCAGCAGCTTGGCCGGCGGGAGGGGTAACAATGAGCAGTTCTTC. The chain employs TRBV5-4 and TRBJ2-1, with 9 nucleotides matching TRBD2. J was trimmed by 5 bases and V by 0 bases; bases with no gene match: 6. This CDR3 contains 16 residues. The V gene's germline CDR1 is SGHNT and CDR2 YYREEE (reference sequence).

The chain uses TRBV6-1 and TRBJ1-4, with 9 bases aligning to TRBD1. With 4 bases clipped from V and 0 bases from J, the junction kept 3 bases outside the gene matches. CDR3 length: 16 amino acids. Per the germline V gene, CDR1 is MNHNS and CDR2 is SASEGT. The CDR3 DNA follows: TGTGCCAGCAGTGGGAGACAGGGGGCAACTAATGAAAAACTGTTTTTT. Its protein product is CASSGRQGATNEKLFF.

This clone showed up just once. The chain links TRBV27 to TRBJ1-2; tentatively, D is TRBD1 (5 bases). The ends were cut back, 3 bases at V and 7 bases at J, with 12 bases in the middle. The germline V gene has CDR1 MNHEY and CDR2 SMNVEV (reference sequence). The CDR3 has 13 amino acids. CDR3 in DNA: TGTGCCAGCAGTTTCACGGGGGAAGGTGGCTACACCTTC. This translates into CASSFTGEGGYTF.

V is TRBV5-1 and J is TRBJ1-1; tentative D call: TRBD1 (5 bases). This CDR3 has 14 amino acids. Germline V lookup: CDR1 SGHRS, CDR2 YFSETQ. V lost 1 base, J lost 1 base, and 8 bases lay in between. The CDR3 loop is CASSLRGTNTEAFF. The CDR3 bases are TGCGCCAGCAGCTTGAGAGGGACGAACACTGAAGCTTTCTTT.

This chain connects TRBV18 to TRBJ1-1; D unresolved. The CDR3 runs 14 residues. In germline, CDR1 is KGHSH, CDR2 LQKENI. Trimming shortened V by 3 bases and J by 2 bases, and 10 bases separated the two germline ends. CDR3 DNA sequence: TGTGCCAGCTCACCTTCATTGCTAAACACTGAAGCTTTCTTT. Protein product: CASSPSLLNTEAFF.

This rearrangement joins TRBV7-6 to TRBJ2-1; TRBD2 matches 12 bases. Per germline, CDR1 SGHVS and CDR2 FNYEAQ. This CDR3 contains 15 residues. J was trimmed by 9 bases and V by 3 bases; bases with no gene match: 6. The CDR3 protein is CASSLKTSGGAEQFF. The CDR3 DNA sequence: TGTGCCAGCAGCTTGAAGACTAGCGGGGGAGCTGAGCAGTTCTTC.

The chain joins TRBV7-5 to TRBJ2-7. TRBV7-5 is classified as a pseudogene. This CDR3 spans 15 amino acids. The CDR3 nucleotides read TGTGTCAGAAGCTTAGTGGCGGGACACTACTACGAGCAGTACTTC. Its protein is CVRSLVAGHYYEQYF.

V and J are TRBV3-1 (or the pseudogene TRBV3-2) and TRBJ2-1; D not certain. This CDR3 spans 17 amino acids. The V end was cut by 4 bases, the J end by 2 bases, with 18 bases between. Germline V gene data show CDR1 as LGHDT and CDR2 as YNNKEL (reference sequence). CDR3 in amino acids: CASSPISTRATYNEQFF. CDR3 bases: TGTGCCAGCAGCCCCATCTCGACGCGTGCCACCTACAATGAGCAGTTCTTC.

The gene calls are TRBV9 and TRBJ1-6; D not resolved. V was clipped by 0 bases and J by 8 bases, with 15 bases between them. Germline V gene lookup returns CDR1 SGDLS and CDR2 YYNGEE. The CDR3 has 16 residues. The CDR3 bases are TGTGCCAGCAGCGTAGCAGGAGGGCCGGGAGATTCACCCCTCCACTTT. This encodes CASSVAGGPGDSPLHF.

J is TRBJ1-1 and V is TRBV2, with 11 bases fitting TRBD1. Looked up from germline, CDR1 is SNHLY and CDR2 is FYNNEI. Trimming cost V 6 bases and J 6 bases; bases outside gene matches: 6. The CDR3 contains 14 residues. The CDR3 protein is CASSMGGQGAEAFF. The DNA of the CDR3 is TGTGCCAGCAGCATGGGGGGACAGGGGGCTGAAGCTTTCTTT.

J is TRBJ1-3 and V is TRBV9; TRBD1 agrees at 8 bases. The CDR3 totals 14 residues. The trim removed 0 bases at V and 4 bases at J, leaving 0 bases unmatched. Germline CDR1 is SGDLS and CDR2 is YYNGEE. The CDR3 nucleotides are TGTGCCAGCAGCGTAGACAGGGGGGGAAACACCATATATTTT. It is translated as CASSVDRGGNTIYF.

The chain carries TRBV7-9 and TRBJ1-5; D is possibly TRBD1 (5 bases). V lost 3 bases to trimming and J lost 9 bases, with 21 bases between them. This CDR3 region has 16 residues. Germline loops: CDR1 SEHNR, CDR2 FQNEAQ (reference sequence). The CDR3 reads CASSFNSAGKSVPQHF. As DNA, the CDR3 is TGTGCCAGCAGCTTTAATTCGGCAGGGAAAAGTGTGCCCCAGCATTTT.